The subject of this entry is one T cell receptor beta chain. No antigen is known for it. This sample stems from a study of T cell repertoires in ileal Crohn's disease. Study overall: At surgery, about 36% of patients smoked, with median disease duration 7.9 years. Findings and caveats of the study: Clonal expansions were more frequent in active smokers than non-smokers at surgery. High-frequency clones were more common in sorted CD8 than CD4 cells.

Assay: immunoSEQ multiplex PCR; the TCRdb copy retains only in-frame clones and omits some. In the table there are 6,500 to 8,000 clones, 60% to 80% of which are singletons. Specified time point: neoterminal ileum biopsy at postoperative endoscopy, about 6 months after surgery. Germline CDR1 reads LNHDA; CDR2 reads SQIVND (reference sequence). CDR3 length equals 11 residues. Trimming took off 10 bases at V and 11 bases at J, with 17 bases between the two ends. This TCR derives from an adult with Crohn's disease. The chain joins TRBV19 to TRBJ1-1; TRBD1 might be the D (6 bases). Sequenced: ileal tissue. The CDR3 spells CATQGLRAAFF. CDR3 nucleotide sequence: TGTGCCACACAGGGTTTACGGGCGGCTTTCTTT.